This T cell receptor (beta chain) is drawn from a study of shared clonotypes between healthy human individuals. Study overall: The people who gave samples were two women and a few men aged 18 to 49. Study-wide results and caveats: Clonotypes which were not shared had lower generation probabilities than clonotypes that all four donors shared. Memory subsets had estimated richness that was generally smaller than that of naive subsets. Naive CD4 clonotypes overlapped across a handful of donors at 4.5% to 5.5%.

Deletions cut 7 bases from V and 7 bases from J, with 14 bases between. Germline CDR1 reads SGHDT; CDR2 reads YYEEEE. This CDR3 spans 12 amino acids. The table lists this clone with many counts. The target antigen is unknown. TCRdb keeps only in-frame clones here, not all; method: immunoSEQ multiplex PCR. This sample has some 2,000,000 clones; roughly 94% occur once, and the top ten carry 0.1% to 0.15%. Material for sequencing was naive CD4+ T cells sorted from blood. The subset is: CD45RA+ positively selected. The rearrangement uses TRBV5-6 and TRBJ2-5; D gene unclear. This receptor was identified in a man younger than 30 in good health. The CDR3 sequence is CASGLGFVTQYF. The CDR3 bases are TGTGCCAGCGGTTTGGGTTTTGTGACCCAGTACTTC. The entire variable domain, with the rest obtained from reference TRBV5-6 and TRBJ2-5, is as follows: DAGVTQSPTHLIKTRGQQVTLRCSPKSGHDTVSWYQQALGQGPQFIFQYYEEEERQRGNFPDRFSGHQFPNYSSELNVNALLLGDSALYLCASGLGFVTQYFGPGTRLLVL.